This T cell receptor beta chain was observed in a study of OX40 agonist ivuxolimab in advanced cancers. Background on the study: Subjects had a mean age of about 65 years, with a range of about 20 to 85; less than 90% were male.

Generated by immunoSEQ multiplex PCR, the TCRdb table keeps only in-frame clones and is missing some. Found here are some 64,000 clones, approximately 89% of them singletons; the top ten hold roughly 20%. Looked up from germline, CDR1 is MNHEY and CDR2 is SVGAGI. Trimming stripped 5 bases from V and 0 bases from J, with 11 bases between. This CDR3 region has 14 residues. This chain links TRBV6-5 with TRBJ2-7, with D hard to call. Sequencing was performed on CD4+ or CD8+ T cells sorted from blood, taken in a trial of the OX40 agonist ivuxolimab. The origin of this receptor is an adult with an advanced solid tumor such as melanoma, head and neck, liver or kidney cancer. CDR3 amino acids: CASSEGESSYEQYF. CDR3 sequence (DNA): TGTGCCAGCAGTGAAGGAGAAAGCTCCTACGAGCAGTACTTC.